This T cell receptor beta chain is drawn from a study of Graves' ophthalmopathy and Graves' hyperthyroidism. Turning to the study itself: Prior to any treatment, peripheral blood was collected at the time of initial diagnosis.

Investigators amplified TCR beta CDR3 regions from RNA transcripts. HTBI primers were used in a first-round RT-PCR, which preceded a second-round multiplex PCR. From the multiplex PCR reads, TCRdb called clonotypes with MiXCR, one entry per CDR3 protein. The sample includes 350,000 to 450,000 distinct CDR3 sequences, 20% to 25% of them seen just once. Hyperthyroidism qualified as stable when ophthalmopathy did not develop within 18 months of follow-up. Hyperthyroidism was new, under 2 months, in patients aged 18 to 65. The source of the PBMCs was around 9 ml of fresh peripheral blood. In germline, CDR1 is SGHDN, CDR2 FVKESK. The CDR3 covers 15 residues. Trimming took off 5 bases at V and 0 bases at J, with 13 bases between the two ends.

This clonotype originated in a young woman with stable Graves' hyperthyroidism. V gene TRBV14 combines with J gene TRBJ2-5; D unclear. Sequencing was performed on peripheral blood. DNA for the CDR3: TGTGCCAGCAGCACCCGCGACTGGTACCAAGAGACCCAGTACTTC. Protein sequence: CASSTRDWYQETQYF.